This TCR beta chain is drawn from a study of blood T cell repertoires in COVID-19. Across the study: From T cells, B-cell-depleted T cells, or PBMCs came the material, which was cDNA or gDNA.

Per the original methods: Amplification with reference gene primers provided the estimates of nucleated cell counts. TCRdb's table, derived via immunoSEQ multiplex PCR, lists solely in-frame clones and lacks some. V, J and clone size derive from that table, while D and trimming were established from the DNA sequence. Among 130,000 to 150,000 clones, over 80% were seen once, and the ten largest hold roughly 1.5%. V lost 5 bases, J lost 4 bases, and 8 bases stayed unmatched. Per the germline V gene, CDR1 is MNHEY and CDR2 is SVGAGI. There are 15 residues in the CDR3. The TCR comes from a woman aged 45 to 65 with acute or convalescent COVID-19. Sample: peripheral blood. The chain has TRBV6-5 and TRBJ2-3, with 8 bases fitting TRBD1. The DNA of the CDR3 is TGTGCCAGCAGTCGCGGACAGGGACGTCCAGATACGCAGTATTTT. Protein product: CASSRGQGRPDTQYF.